Presented here are 5 T cell receptor beta chains from one specimen sequenced in a study of blood T cell repertoires in COVID-19. Clones were read by immunoSEQ multiplex PCR, and TCRdb kept only the in-frame ones, dropping some. The sample records roughly 130,000 clones, about 90% being singletons. The sequenced material came from peripheral blood. These receptor sequences come from a woman in her sixties or seventies with acute or convalescent COVID-19.

This clone was counted a single time. The rearrangement links TRBV27 to TRBJ2-1; 7 positions agree with TRBD2. The CDR3 runs 16 residues. Trimming removed 1 base from V and 7 bases from J; junction bases left unmatched: 10. CDR1 and CDR2 from the germline V gene are MNHEY and SMNVEV (reference sequence). This chain's CDR3 is CASSLWGQWGGNEQFF. The CDR3 bases are TGTGCCAGCAGTTTATGGGGCCAATGGGGGGGGAATGAGCAGTTCTTC.

This clone appeared a single time. The chain has TRBV5-6 and TRBJ1-2; D unclear. This CDR3 comprises 13 residues. V was shortened by 2 bases and J by 8 bases, with 13 bases between the two germline ends. Germline V gene sequence: CDR1 SGHDT, CDR2 YYEEEE. CDR3 coding DNA: TGTGCCAGCAGCTTCAGTGACGGAGACGGCTACACCTTC. It specifies CASSFSDGDGYTF. Combining the CDR3 with reference TRBV5-6 and TRBJ1-2 gives the whole variable domain DAGVTQSPTHLIKTRGQQVTLRCSPKSGHDTVSWYQQALGQGPQFIFQYYEEEERQRGNFPDRFSGHQFPNYSSELNVNALLLGDSALYLCASSFSDGDGYTFGSGTRLTVV.

The rearrangement links TRBV7-6 to TRBJ1-1, with a tentative D call TRBD1 (5 bases). The CDR3 totals 14 residues. With 5 bases removed from V and 8 bases from J, the gap between germline ends came to 18 bases. Germline CDR1 SGHVS, CDR2 FNYEAQ. This CDR3 reads CASSLWASDSEAFF. Here the CDR3 DNA reads TGTGCCAGCAGCCTTTGGGCCTCCGACAGCGAAGCTTTCTTT.

This chain joins TRBV6-5 and TRBJ1-1; a weak D match, TRBD1 (6 bases). The germline CDR1 and CDR2 sequences are MNHEY and SVGAGI. Deletions cut 4 bases from V and 4 bases from J, with 13 bases between. CDR3 size: 14 residues. CDR3 sequence (DNA): TGTGCCAGCAGTTCCACAGGGTCGCTCACTGAAGCTTTCTTT. This sequence encodes CASSSTGSLTEAFF.

This chain uses TRBV7-9 with TRBJ2-5; 10 bases line up with TRBD2. The CDR3 covers 16 residues. Germline V gene data show CDR1 as SEHNR and CDR2 as FQNEAQ (reference sequence). V was pared by 1 base and J by 7 bases, with 9 bases of the junction left unmatched. CDR3 region: CASSLDNTASGRTQYF. Here the CDR3 DNA reads TGTGCCAGCAGCTTAGACAATACGGCTAGCGGGAGGACCCAGTACTTC.